The 16 T cell receptor beta chains below all came from one sample that was sequenced in a study of cytomegalovirus exposure and HLA in healthy donors. Amplification used 60 Vbeta primers and 13 Jbeta primers. Repertoires were generated with immunoSEQ multiplex PCR, while TCRdb's copy carries only in-frame clones and drops some. The repertoire holds roughly 200,000 clones, 77% seen once, with approximately 2.6% in the top ten. The specimen sequenced was PBMCs. These receptors were collected from a woman aged 60 to 75 in good health and CMV-seropositive.

V usage is TRBV11-1 and J usage is TRBJ2-1, with D possibly being TRBD2 (5 bases). Trimming removed 3 bases from V and 5 bases from J, with 14 bases in between. Germline CDR1 and CDR2: SGHAT and FQDESV (reference sequence). The CDR3 runs 15 residues. DNA for the CDR3: TGTGCCAGCAGCTTTGTTCACAGCGGCAACAATGAGCAGTTCTTC. It translates to CASSFVHSGNNEQFF.

This clone appeared a few times. The genes are TRBV7-9 and TRBJ2-1; the match to TRBD2 covers 9 bases. Germline lookup yields CDR1 SEHNR and CDR2 FQNEAQ (reference sequence). The CDR3 is 16 amino acids. J was trimmed by 8 bases and V by 1 base; bases with no gene match: 9. The CDR3 nucleotides are TGTGCCAGCAGCTTAGGAAGGGGAGCGGGAGGCCATGAGCAGTTCTTC. As protein: CASSLGRGAGGHEQFF. The full variable domain, in which reference TRBV7-9 and TRBJ2-1 provide the parts outside the CDR3, is DTGVSQNPRHKITKRGQNVTFRCDPISEHNRLYWYRQTLGQGPEFLTYFQNEAQLEKSRLLSDRFSAERPKGSFSTLEIQRTEQGDSAMYLCASSLGRGAGGHEQFFGPGTRLTVL.

The chain has TRBV7-9 and TRBJ1-1; 9 bases agree with TRBD1. This CDR3 spans 17 amino acids. V trimming: 7 bases; J trimming: 3 bases; junction bases outside the gene matches: 15. Germline lookup yields CDR1 SEHNR and CDR2 FQNEAQ (reference sequence). This CDR3 reads CASTPRSSTGGHTEAFF. The CDR3 nucleotides read TGTGCCAGCACCCCCCGGTCCTCAACAGGGGGCCACACTGAAGCTTTCTTT. The full variable domain, with the rest looked up from reference TRBV7-9 and TRBJ1-1, is DTGVSQNPRHKITKRGQNVTFRCDPISEHNRLYWYRQTLGQGPEFLTYFQNEAQLEKSRLLSDRFSAERPKGSFSTLEIQRTEQGDSAMYLCASTPRSSTGGHTEAFFGQGTRLTVV.

The chain recombines TRBV7-9 with TRBJ1-5; the D gene is possibly TRBD1 (5 bases). Germline V gene lookup returns CDR1 SEHNR and CDR2 FQNEAQ (reference sequence). The CDR3 has 15 amino acids. Between the trimmed V and J ends, which lost 3 bases and 0 bases, there was a span of 9 bases. The CDR3 loop reads CASSLLGGSNQPQHF. CDR3 in DNA: TGTGCCAGCAGCTTGCTGGGGGGTAGCAATCAGCCCCAGCATTTT.

This clone has more than one count but fewer than ten. The J gene is TRBJ1-5, the V gene TRBV7-2; tentative D call: TRBD1 (6 bases). Trimming removed 5 bases at V and 3 bases at J, with 14 bases between. The CDR3 runs 15 residues. Germline loops: CDR1 SGHTA, CDR2 FQGNSA. For the CDR3, the DNA is TGTGCCAGCAGCCGGACAGTGCTTACCAATCAGCCCCAGCATTTT. Protein sequence: CASSRTVLTNQPQHF.

The CDR3 region has the DNA TGTGCCAGCAGTGAACCCGGGACAGGGGGTAACAATGAGCAGTTCTTC. It specifies CASSEPGTGGNNEQFF. The chain is built from TRBV6-1 and TRBJ2-1; 11 bases line up with TRBD1. Germline CDR1 MNHNS, CDR2 SASEGT. V shed 2 bases and J 5 bases; nucleotides not matched to a gene: 5. The CDR3 runs 16 residues.

The CDR3 protein is CASSLGASVTYNEQFF. The DNA for the CDR3 is TGTGCCAGCAGCTTGGGCGCTAGCGTAACCTACAATGAGCAGTTCTTC. The chain couples TRBV5-5 to TRBJ2-1; weak D call: TRBD2 (6 bases). The CDR3 spans 16 residues. Germline V gene lookup returns CDR1 SGHKS and CDR2 YYEKEE (reference sequence). V was trimmed by 0 bases and J by 2 bases, leaving 12 bases between them.

The rearrangement links TRBV28 to TRBJ2-7; the D gene is possibly TRBD2 (6 bases). The CDR3 has 14 residues. Germline CDR1 and CDR2: MDHEN and SYDVKM. V lost 5 bases and J lost 1, with 12 bases in between. The CDR3 nucleotides are TGTGCCAGCAGTCTCGGGACTGTTTCCTACGAGCAGTACTTC. This gives the protein CASSLGTVSYEQYF.

The rearrangement uses TRBV4-1 and TRBJ1-4, with TRBD1 as a possible D gene (5 bases). Germline assignment: CDR1 MGHRA and CDR2 YSYEKL. The CDR3 is 17 residues long. V was shortened by 5 bases and J by 2 bases, with 18 bases between the two germline ends. CDR3 in amino acids: CASSAFRDFGTNEKLFF. In DNA, the CDR3 is TGCGCCAGCAGCGCCTTCCGGGACTTCGGGACTAATGAAAAACTGTTTTTT.

V usage is TRBV7-9 and J usage is TRBJ1-4; D is perhaps TRBD1 (6 bases). The V gene's germline CDR1 is SEHNR and CDR2 FQNEAQ (reference sequence). The CDR3 loop spans 14 amino acids. V was clipped by 4 bases and J by 8 bases, with 14 bases between them. For the CDR3, the DNA is TGTGCCAGCAGCTCCCCAGGGGCGCGGGAAAAACTGTTTTTT. Its protein product is CASSSPGAREKLFF.

This clone was recorded only once. This chain links TRBV6-5 with TRBJ1-2, with D possibly being TRBD1 (5 bases). The CDR3 is 15 amino acids. V was trimmed by 4 bases and J by 5 bases, leaving 17 bases between them. Germline V lookup: CDR1 MNHEY, CDR2 SVGAGI. The CDR3 nucleotides are TGTGCCAGCAGTTTACTCCAGGGATTTCAATATGGCTACACCTTC. This translates into CASSLLQGFQYGYTF.

This chain connects TRBV29-1 to TRBJ2-5; possible D gene TRBD1, 5 bases. This CDR3 contains 13 residues. Trimming removed 1 base from V and 3 bases from J, with 9 bases in between. Per germline, CDR1 SQVTM and CDR2 ANQGSEA. The CDR3 DNA reads TGCAGCGTTGAAGTAGCAGGGAAAGAGACCCAGTACTTC. The encoded protein is CSVEVAGKETQYF. The variable domain in full, with the rest retrieved from reference TRBV29-1 and TRBJ2-5, is SAVISQKPSRDICQRGTSLTIQCQVDSQVTMMFWYRQQPGQSLTLIATANQGSEATYESGFVIDKFPISRPNLTFSTLTVSNMSPEDSSIYLCSVEVAGKETQYFGPGTRLLVL.

This clone was found a few times. The V gene is TRBV5-8, the J gene TRBJ1-2; no firm D call. Per germline, CDR1 SGHTS and CDR2 YDEGEE. The V end lost 3 bases, the J end lost 0 bases, and 12 bases lay between the germline ends. The CDR3 is 15 amino acids. The chain's CDR3 is CASSWAGIANYGYTF. In nucleotides, the CDR3 is TGTGCCAGCAGCTGGGCCGGGATTGCTAACTATGGCTACACCTTC.

The chain joins TRBV19 to TRBJ2-4; 11 bases line up with TRBD2. Germline CDR1 LNHDA, CDR2 SQIVND (reference sequence). The V and J ends lost 4 bases and 2 bases, in that order; junction bases with no gene match: 1. The CDR3 covers 15 residues. The CDR3 bases are TGTGCCAGTAGTAAGACTAGCGGGACCAAAAACATTCAGTACTTC. Encoded protein: CASSKTSGTKNIQYF.

This rearrangement joins TRBV7-6 to TRBJ2-3; TRBD2 aligns across 7 bases. Germline V gives CDR1 SGHVS, CDR2 FNYEAQ. The V and J ends lost 0 bases and 5 bases, in that order; junction bases with no gene match: 8. The CDR3 sequence is 16 residues long. The CDR3 coding sequence is TGTGCCAGCAGCTTAGCGTCCGGGGGGTCGGAAGATACGCAGTATTTT. Residues: CASSLASGGSEDTQYF.

The V and J genes are TRBV5-1 and TRBJ1-1, with 10 positions matching TRBD1. The V segment lost 5 bases and the J segment 6 bases; nucleotides outside the gene matches: 7. The CDR3 spans 14 residues. Germline V gene data show CDR1 as SGHRS and CDR2 as YFSETQ. CDR3 sequence reads: CASSRQGALAEAFF. The CDR3 DNA follows: TGCGCCAGCAGTCGACAGGGGGCTTTGGCTGAAGCTTTCTTT.